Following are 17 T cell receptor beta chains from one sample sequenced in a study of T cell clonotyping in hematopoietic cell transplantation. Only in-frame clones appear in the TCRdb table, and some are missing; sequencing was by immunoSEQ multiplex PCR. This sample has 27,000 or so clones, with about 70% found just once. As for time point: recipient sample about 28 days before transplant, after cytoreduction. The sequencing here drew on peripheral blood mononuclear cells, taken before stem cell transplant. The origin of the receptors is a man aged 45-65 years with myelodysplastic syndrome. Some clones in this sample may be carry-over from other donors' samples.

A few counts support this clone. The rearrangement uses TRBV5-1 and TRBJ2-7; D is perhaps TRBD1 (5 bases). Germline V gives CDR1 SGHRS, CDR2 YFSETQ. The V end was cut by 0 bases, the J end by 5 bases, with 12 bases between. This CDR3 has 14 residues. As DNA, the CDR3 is TGCGCCAGCAGCTTGGGTGACAGTGCCCACGAGCAGTACTTC. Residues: CASSLGDSAHEQYF.

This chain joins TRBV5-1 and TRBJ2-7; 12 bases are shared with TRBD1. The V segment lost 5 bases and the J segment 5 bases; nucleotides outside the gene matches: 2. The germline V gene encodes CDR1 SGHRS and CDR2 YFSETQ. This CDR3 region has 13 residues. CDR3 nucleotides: TGCGCCAGCAGAGGGACAGGGGGCAACGAGCAGTACTTC. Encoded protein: CASRGTGGNEQYF.

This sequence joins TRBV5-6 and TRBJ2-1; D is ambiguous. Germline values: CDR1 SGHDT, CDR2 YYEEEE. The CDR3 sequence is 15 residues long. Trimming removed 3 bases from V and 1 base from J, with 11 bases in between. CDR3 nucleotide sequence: TGTGCCAGCAGCTGGAATTTAGGATCCTACAATGAGCAGTTCTTC. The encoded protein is CASSWNLGSYNEQFF. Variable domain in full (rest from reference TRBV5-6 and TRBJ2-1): DAGVTQSPTHLIKTRGQQVTLRCSPKSGHDTVSWYQQALGQGPQFIFQYYEEEERQRGNFPDRFSGHQFPNYSSELNVNALLLGDSALYLCASSWNLGSYNEQFFGPGTRLTVL.

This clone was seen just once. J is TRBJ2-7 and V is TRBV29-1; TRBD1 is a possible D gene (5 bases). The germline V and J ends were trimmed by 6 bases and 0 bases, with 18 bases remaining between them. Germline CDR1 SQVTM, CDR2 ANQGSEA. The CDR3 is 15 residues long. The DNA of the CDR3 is TGCAGCGTGACCCGGACACTCGGCAGCTCCTACGAGCAGTACTTC. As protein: CSVTRTLGSSYEQYF.

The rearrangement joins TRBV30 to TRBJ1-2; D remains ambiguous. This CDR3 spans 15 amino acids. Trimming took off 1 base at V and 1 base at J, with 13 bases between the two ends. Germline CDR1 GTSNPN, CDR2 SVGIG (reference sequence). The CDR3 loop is CAWSGVLQYNYGYTF. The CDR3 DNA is TGTGCCTGGAGTGGGGTCTTACAGTATAACTATGGCTACACCTTC. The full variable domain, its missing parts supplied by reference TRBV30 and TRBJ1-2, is SQTIHQWPATLVQPVGSPLSLECTVEGTSNPNLYWYRQAAGRGLQLLFYSVGIGQISSEVPQNLSASRPQDRQFILSSKKLLLSDSGFYLCAWSGVLQYNYGYTFGSGTRLTVV.

The CDR3 spells CSVEESGSYNEQFF. The DNA of the CDR3 is TGCAGCGTTGAGGAAAGTGGCTCCTACAATGAGCAGTTCTTC. V and J are TRBV29-1 and TRBJ2-1; D is ambiguous. Trimming shortened V by 3 bases and J by 0 bases, and 9 bases separated the two germline ends. The V gene's germline CDR1 is SQVTM and CDR2 ANQGSEA. This CDR3 comprises 14 residues.

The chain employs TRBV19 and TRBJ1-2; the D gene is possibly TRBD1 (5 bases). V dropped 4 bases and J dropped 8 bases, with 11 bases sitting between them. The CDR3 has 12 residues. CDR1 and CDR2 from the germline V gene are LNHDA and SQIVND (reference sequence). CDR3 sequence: CASSSGHPGYTF. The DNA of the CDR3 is TGTGCCAGTAGTAGTGGACACCCCGGCTACACCTTC.

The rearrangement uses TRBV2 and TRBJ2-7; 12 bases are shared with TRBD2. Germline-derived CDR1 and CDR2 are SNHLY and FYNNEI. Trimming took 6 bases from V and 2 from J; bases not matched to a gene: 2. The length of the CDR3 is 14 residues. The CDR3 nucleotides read TGTGCCAGCAGACTAGCGGGAGGAGCCTACGAGCAGTACTTC. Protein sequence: CASRLAGGAYEQYF.

Here the CDR3 DNA reads TGTGCCAGCAGCGTCGGGACTAGCGGCTACGAGCAGTACTTC. It is translated as CASSVGTSGYEQYF. The genes are TRBV9 and TRBJ2-7; 11 bases line up with TRBD2. V gave up 2 bases and J gave up 3 bases; unmatched junction bases: 1. The CDR3 is made up of 14 amino acids. Germline assignment: CDR1 SGDLS and CDR2 YYNGEE.

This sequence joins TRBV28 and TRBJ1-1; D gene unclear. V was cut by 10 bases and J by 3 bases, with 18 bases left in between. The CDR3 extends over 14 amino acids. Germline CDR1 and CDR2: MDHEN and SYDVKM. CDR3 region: CATLAVPFDTEAFF. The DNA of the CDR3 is TGTGCCACCCTAGCGGTGCCTTTTGACACTGAAGCTTTCTTT.

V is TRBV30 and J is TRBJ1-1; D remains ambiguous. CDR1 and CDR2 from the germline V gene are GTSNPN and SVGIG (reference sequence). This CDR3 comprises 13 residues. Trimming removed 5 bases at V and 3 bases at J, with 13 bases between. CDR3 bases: TGTGCCTGGGTCCGCGGGGAGGACACTGAAGCTTTCTTT. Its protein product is CAWVRGEDTEAFF.

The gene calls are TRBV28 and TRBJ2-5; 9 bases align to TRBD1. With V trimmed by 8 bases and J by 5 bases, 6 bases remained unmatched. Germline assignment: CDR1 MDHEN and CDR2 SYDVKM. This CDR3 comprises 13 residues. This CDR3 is CASLSDRGETQYF. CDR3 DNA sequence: TGTGCCAGCCTGAGCGACAGGGGGGAGACCCAGTACTTC.

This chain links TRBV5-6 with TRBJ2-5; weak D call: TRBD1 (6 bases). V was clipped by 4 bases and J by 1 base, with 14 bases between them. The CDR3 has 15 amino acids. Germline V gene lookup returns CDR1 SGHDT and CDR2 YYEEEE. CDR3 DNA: TGTGCCAGCAGCGCAGAGGACAGCAGCCAAGAGACCCAGTACTTC. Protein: CASSAEDSSQETQYF.

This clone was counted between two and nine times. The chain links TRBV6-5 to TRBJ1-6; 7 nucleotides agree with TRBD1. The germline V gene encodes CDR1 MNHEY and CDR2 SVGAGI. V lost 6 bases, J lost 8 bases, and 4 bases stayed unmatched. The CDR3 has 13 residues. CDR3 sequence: CASSRGRDSPLHF. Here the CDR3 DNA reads TGTGCCAGCAGCAGGGGGAGGGATTCACCCCTCCACTTT.

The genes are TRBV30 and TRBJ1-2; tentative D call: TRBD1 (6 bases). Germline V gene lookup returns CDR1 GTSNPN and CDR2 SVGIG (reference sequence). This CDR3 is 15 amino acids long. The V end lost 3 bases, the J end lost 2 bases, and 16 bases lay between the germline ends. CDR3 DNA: TGTGCCTGGAGGCAGGCTGGGGGGCCCAACTATGGCTACACCTTC. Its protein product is CAWRQAGGPNYGYTF. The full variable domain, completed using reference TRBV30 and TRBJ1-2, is SQTIHQWPATLVQPVGSPLSLECTVEGTSNPNLYWYRQAAGRGLQLLFYSVGIGQISSEVPQNLSASRPQDRQFILSSKKLLLSDSGFYLCAWRQAGGPNYGYTFGSGTRLTVV.

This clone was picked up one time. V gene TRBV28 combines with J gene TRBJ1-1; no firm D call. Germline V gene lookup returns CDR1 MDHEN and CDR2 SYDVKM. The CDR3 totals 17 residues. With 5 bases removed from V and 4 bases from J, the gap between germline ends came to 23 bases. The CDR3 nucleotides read TGTGCCAGCAGTGGGCCGGATTCACCTATGGCGGGCACTGAAGCTTTCTTT. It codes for CASSGPDSPMAGTEAFF.

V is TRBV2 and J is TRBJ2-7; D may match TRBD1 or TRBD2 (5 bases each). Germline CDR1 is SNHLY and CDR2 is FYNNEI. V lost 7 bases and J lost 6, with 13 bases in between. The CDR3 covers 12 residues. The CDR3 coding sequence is TGTGCCAGCAAGGGGACCAGGGTCGAGCAGTACTTC. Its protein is CASKGTRVEQYF.